These T cell receptor beta chains were read from a single sample in a study of blood T cell repertoires in COVID-19. Profiling relied on immunoSEQ multiplex PCR, and the TCRdb table lists in-frame clones only, not all of them. The table includes 130,000 to 150,000 clones, 70% to 90% detected once. What was sequenced was peripheral blood. All receptors come from a woman aged 40-49 years with active or convalescent COVID-19. The CDR3 runs from the conserved cysteine through the conserved F or W. A D gene is named only where the DNA matches it firmly. Clone size is stated in some rows and not others, as once, few, many or a class when expanded.

J gene,D gene,V gene,clone size,CDR3 protein,CDR3 DNA
TRBJ2-3,TRBD2,TRBV10-1,few,CASSTGLAAADTQYF,TGCGCCAGCAGTACCGGACTAGCTGCAGCAGATACGCAGTATTTT
TRBJ1-1,NA,TRBV6-5,NA,CASSYVSSTEAFF,TGTGCCAGCAGTTACGTCAGTTCCACTGAAGCTTTCTTT
TRBJ2-7,TRBD1,TRBV28,NA,CASLEGQGLEQYF,TGTGCCAGCCTGGAGGGACAGGGGCTCGAGCAGTACTTC
TRBJ1-4,TRBD1,TRBV14,few,CASSRQGGVGEKLFF,TGTGCCAGCAGCCGTCAAGGGGGCGTTGGTGAAAAACTGTTTTTT
TRBJ2-7,NA,TRBV2,NA,CASHRSQSSYEQYF,TGTGCCAGCCACAGGAGCCAGAGCTCCTACGAGCAGTACTTC
TRBJ2-1,NA,TRBV7-2,NA,CASTIYSTRSSYNEQFF,TGTGCCAGCACCATTTACAGTACCCGTAGCTCCTACAATGAGCAGTTCTTC
TRBJ2-7,TRBD1,TRBV6-6,NA,CASSRHPGGVKYEQYF,TGTGCCAGCAGTCGACACCCAGGGGGAGTGAAGTACGAGCAGTACTTC
TRBJ2-2,NA,TRBV6-5,NA,CASSYNTGGAGELFF,TGTGCCAGCAGTTATAATACAGGCGGGGCCGGGGAGCTGTTTTTT
TRBJ1-2,TRBD1,TRBV4-3,NA,CASSPSKELGQVYGYTF,TGCGCCAGCAGCCCTTCCAAGGAATTGGGACAGGTCTATGGCTACACCTTC
TRBJ1-1,NA,TRBV28,NA,CASSPRRADTEAFF,TGTGCCAGCAGTCCCCGGCGGGCCGATACTGAAGCTTTCTTT
TRBJ1-2,NA,TRBV11-2,few,CASSLLLRVNRAPSGYTF,TGTGCCAGCAGCTTATTACTTAGGGTTAACAGGGCCCCCTCAGGCTACACCTTC
TRBJ1-6,TRBD1,TRBV2,NA,CASSPQGYNSPLHF,TGTGCCAGCAGCCCACAGGGGTATAATTCACCCCTCCACTTT
TRBJ2-7,NA,TRBV18,NA,CASSPKSRGGVYTYEQYF,TGTGCCAGCTCACCTAAATCCCGGGGAGGAGTGTATACCTACGAGCAGTACTTC
TRBJ2-7,NA,TRBV28,NA,CASSSPGTYEQYF,TGTGCCAGCAGCTCCCCAGGGACCTACGAGCAGTACTTC
TRBJ2-5,NA,TRBV7-9,NA,CASSLTGGQETQYF,TGTGCCAGCAGCCTAACCGGGGGCCAAGAGACCCAGTACTTC
TRBJ2-7,NA,TRBV18,NA,CASSPRGDPYEQYF,TGTGCCAGCTCACCACGGGGGGACCCCTACGAGCAGTACTTC
TRBJ1-2,TRBD1,TRBV28,NA,CASNRDRGFGYTF,TGTGCCAGCAACCGGGACAGGGGCTTTGGCTACACCTTC
TRBJ1-2,TRBD1,TRBV6-6,NA,CASRVDRAGDGYTF,TGTGCCAGCAGAGTAGACAGGGCCGGCGATGGCTACACCTTC
TRBJ1-2,NA,TRBV6-5,NA,CASHRSGAGYTF,TGTGCCAGCCATAGGAGTGGGGCTGGCTACACCTTC
TRBJ2-1,NA,TRBV5-1,NA,CASSFRARGDNEQFF,TGCGCCAGCAGCTTCAGGGCCAGGGGAGACAATGAGCAGTTCTTC
TRBJ2-1,NA,TRBV30,NA,CAWSPRRETGLLLQSYNEQFF,TGTGCCTGGAGTCCCCGCCGGGAGACAGGGCTCCTCCTACAATCCTACAATGAGCAGTTCTTC
TRBJ2-5,NA,TRBV12-3/TRBV12-4,NA,CASSLRGETQYF,TGTGCCAGCAGTTTAAGGGGGGAGACCCAGTACTTC
TRBJ1-2,NA,TRBV7-9,NA,CASSLAGAGGYTF,TGTGCCAGCAGCTTAGCGGGGGCAGGGGGCTACACCTTC
TRBJ2-1,NA,TRBV27,NA,CASSSQGGEQFF,TGTGCCAGCAGTTCCCAGGGGGGTGAGCAGTTCTTC
TRBJ1-5,NA,TRBV2,NA,CASSEGTSNQPQHF,TGTGCCAGCAGTGAAGGGACAAGCAATCAGCCCCAGCATTTT
TRBJ1-1,NA,TRBV5-1,NA,CASSLTSDTEAFF,TGCGCCAGCAGCTTGACGTCAGACACTGAAGCTTTCTTT
TRBJ1-6,TRBD1,TRBV2,NA,CASQGDGGNSPLHF,TGTGCCAGCCAGGGGGACGGAGGAAATTCACCCCTCCACTTT
TRBJ1-3,NA,TRBV3-1/TRBV3-2,NA,CASSQPGYTSSGNTIYF,TGTGCCAGCAGCCAACCGGGATACACGAGCTCTGGAAACACCATATATTTT
TRBJ1-3,NA,TRBV18,once,CASSATQTSGNTIYF,TGTGCCAGCTCAGCGACTCAAACATCTGGAAACACCATATATTTT
TRBJ2-7,TRBD2,TRBV18,NA,CASSPVAGGPLRLYF,TGTGCCAGCTCACCAGTAGCGGGAGGCCCATTAAGGCTGTACTTC
TRBJ1-1,NA,TRBV29-1,NA,CSVGLGTEAFF,TGCAGCGTTGGACTAGGGACTGAAGCTTTCTTT
TRBJ2-3,TRBD1,TRBV27,NA,CASIRTGVLVGPDTQYF,TGTGCCAGCATCAGGACAGGAGTTCTTGTGGGCCCAGATACGCAGTATTTT
TRBJ1-6,TRBD1,TRBV5-5,few,CASSWTGPLNNSPLHF,TGTGCCAGCAGCTGGACAGGCCCTTTGAATAATTCACCCCTCCACTTT
TRBJ1-2,NA,TRBV7-2,NA,CASSLATLARGGGGYTF,TGTGCCAGCAGCTTAGCTACACTAGCCAGGGGCGGGGGAGGCTACACCTTC
TRBJ1-5,NA,TRBV2,NA,CASIERVTSNQPQHF,TGTGCCAGCATAGAGAGGGTTACCAGCAATCAGCCCCAGCATTTT
TRBJ2-5,NA,TRBV7-8,NA,CASSLGGRGETQYF,TGTGCCAGCAGCTTAGGAGGGAGGGGGGAGACCCAGTACTTC
TRBJ1-2,NA,TRBV6-2/TRBV6-3,once,CASSPSRKGPNYGYTF,TGTGCCAGCAGCCCCTCGAGGAAGGGGCCTAACTATGGCTACACCTTC
TRBJ1-2,NA,TRBV9,few,CASSPRDGRGSYGYTF,TGTGCCAGCAGCCCCCGGGATGGCAGGGGATCCTATGGCTACACCTTC
TRBJ1-6,NA,TRBV9,NA,CASSPGGGRSSPLHF,TGTGCCAGCAGCCCCGGAGGTGGCCGGAGTTCACCCCTCCACTTT
TRBJ2-1,TRBD2,TRBV27,NA,CASSRAGELDEQFF,TGTGCCAGCAGTCGGGCGGGAGAACTGGATGAGCAGTTCTTC
TRBJ2-1,NA,TRBV19,NA,CASSIRNEQFF,TGTGCCAGTAGTATCCGCAATGAGCAGTTCTTC
TRBJ2-1,NA,TRBV11-2,few,CASSFTRIPGVSEQFF,TGTGCCAGCAGCTTCACACGGATCCCCGGAGTCAGCGAGCAGTTCTTC
TRBJ1-2,NA,TRBV24-1,NA,CATSDFDSNYGYTF,TGTGCCACCAGTGATTTCGACAGCAACTATGGCTACACCTTC
TRBJ2-6,NA,TRBV9,NA,CASSVEGLTYGANVLTF,TGTGCCAGCAGCGTAGAGGGGTTAACATATGGGGCCAACGTCCTGACTTTC
TRBJ2-3,TRBD1,TRBV18,NA,CASSPLDRGLNTQYF,TGTGCCAGCTCACCACTGGACAGGGGGCTAAATACGCAGTATTTT
TRBJ2-2,TRBD2,TRBV11-2,NA,CATPPGLVNTGELFF,TGTGCCACCCCTCCGGGACTAGTGAACACCGGGGAGCTGTTTTTT
TRBJ1-1,NA,TRBV30,once,CAWATGRTEAFF,TGTGCCTGGGCAACAGGGCGCACTGAAGCTTTCTTT